These T cell receptor beta chains were read from a single sample in a study of T-cell memory formation after mild COVID-19. TCRdb re-derived calls from the 5' RACE reads in MiXCR, one entry per CDR3 protein. Here the sample spans about 400,000 distinct CDR3 sequences, roughly an eighth being singletons. Specimen: PBMCs or a T cell subset sorted from them (not recorded which). The receptors derive from a man aged 18-30 years who had mild COVID-19 (a few samples of this study predate the infection). Cell type and time point are not known. The CDR3 runs from the conserved cysteine through the conserved F or W. Each record gives: D gene, CDR3 length, clone size, J gene, V gene, CDR3 protein, CDR3 DNA. A D gene is named only where the DNA matches it firmly. Clone size is shown for a subset of rows, as once, few, many or a class of expanded clone.

>-|12|many|TRBJ2-5|TRBV6-2/TRBV6-3
CASAGLQETQYF
TGTGCCAGCGCGGGCCTTCAAGAGACCCAGTACTTC
>-|14|-|TRBJ2-7|TRBV11-2
CASSFDLSRDEQYF
TGTGCCAGCAGCTTCGACCTTTCTAGGGACGAGCAGTACTTC
>-|16|many|TRBJ2-2|TRBV27
CASSLWGTGNTGELFF
TGTGCCAGCAGTTTATGGGGTACAGGGAACACCGGGGAGCTGTTTTTT
>-|15|-|TRBJ1-1|TRBV5-6
CASSVPRGLLTEAFF
TGTGCCAGCAGCGTACCGAGGGGCCTTCTAACTGAAGCTTTCTTT
>-|15|-|TRBJ1-1|TRBV5-1
CASSLAPGVNTEAFF
TGCGCCAGCAGCTTGGCCCCAGGGGTGAACACTGAAGCTTTCTTT
>-|14|-|TRBJ2-5|TRBV2
CASSRSSFRETQYF
TGTGCCAGCAGTCGAAGCAGTTTTAGGGAGACCCAGTACTTC
>-|15|few|TRBJ2-6|TRBV5-6
CASSLGGYGANVLTF
TGTGCCAGCAGCTTGGGGGGATACGGGGCCAACGTCCTGACTTTC
>TRBD1|15|-|TRBJ1-4|TRBV19
CASSPRTGGFEKLFF
TGTGCCAGTAGTCCCCGGACAGGGGGATTTGAAAAACTGTTTTTT
>-|15|few|TRBJ1-2|TRBV29-1
CSVAARGARLYGYTF
TGCAGCGTTGCGGCTAGGGGGGCCAGGCTATATGGCTACACCTTC
>-|15|few|TRBJ2-4|TRBV9
CASSEGGSAKNIQYF
TGTGCCAGCAGCGAGGGCGGATCAGCCAAAAACATTCAGTACTTC
>-|14|-|TRBJ1-1|TRBV20-1
CSARDLGSYTEAFF
TGCAGTGCTAGAGATCTCGGGTCGTACACTGAAGCTTTCTTT
>-|15|few|TRBJ2-3|TRBV7-9
CASSLVSSTTDTQYF
TGTGCCAGCAGCTTAGTGAGTAGTACAACAGATACGCAGTATTTT
>-|16|few|TRBJ2-2|TRBV6-1
CASRGNKGGNTGELFF
TGTGCCAGCAGGGGGAACAAGGGCGGGAACACCGGGGAGCTGTTTTTT
>-|12|few|TRBJ2-7|TRBV30
CAWTGGPYEQYF
TGTGCCTGGACTGGTGGACCCTACGAGCAGTACTTC
>TRBD2|15|few|TRBJ2-3|TRBV5-1
CASSLIAGGLNTQYF
TGCGCCAGCAGCTTGATAGCGGGGGGGCTTAATACGCAGTATTTT
>TRBD1|16|-|TRBJ2-3|TRBV7-2
CASSLTGVSWTDTQYF
TGTGCCAGCAGCCTTACAGGGGTTTCATGGACAGATACGCAGTATTTT
>TRBD2|17|few|TRBJ2-1|TRBV9
CASSLSSSSGLINEQFF
TGTGCCAGCAGCCTCAGTTCGTCTAGCGGCCTTATCAATGAGCAGTTCTTC
>-|14|many|TRBJ2-2|TRBV24-1
CATSRAGNTGELFF
TGTGCCACCAGTCGAGCTGGTAACACCGGGGAGCTGTTTTTT
>-|13|few|TRBJ1-2|TRBV6-1
CASSDRSYYGYTF
TGTGCCAGCAGTGATAGGTCCTACTATGGCTACACCTTC
>-|16|-|TRBJ2-6|TRBV28
CASNSRGTAGANVLTF
TGTGCCAGCAATTCCAGGGGTACTGCTGGGGCCAACGTCCTGACTTTC
>TRBD1|14|few|TRBJ2-5|TRBV20-1
CSARRGTGGGTQYF
TGCAGTGCAAGGAGGGGGACAGGGGGCGGGACCCAGTACTTC
>-|16|-|TRBJ1-1|TRBV7-8
CASSRSFRVTNTEAFF
TGTGCCAGCAGCCGAAGCTTCAGGGTAACGAACACTGAAGCTTTCTTT
>-|13|-|TRBJ1-5|TRBV2
CASTEWGNQPQHF
TGTGCCAGCACCGAGTGGGGCAATCAGCCCCAGCATTTT
>-|14|few|TRBJ2-2|TRBV4-2
CASSQGSRTGELFF
TGTGCCAGCAGCCAAGGGTCCAGAACCGGGGAGCTGTTTTTT
>-|15|few|TRBJ2-2|TRBV7-2
CASSYGQANTGELFF
TGTGCCAGCAGTTACGGGCAGGCGAACACCGGGGAGCTGTTTTTT
>-|16|-|TRBJ2-1|TRBV4-3
CASSRERGGRYNEQFF
TGCGCCAGCAGCCGAGAGAGGGGGGGCCGATACAATGAGCAGTTCTTC
>-|13|-|TRBJ1-1|TRBV5-4
CASSAGVSAEAFF
TGTGCCAGCAGCGCAGGGGTATCTGCTGAAGCTTTCTTT
>TRBD1|15|few|TRBJ1-2|TRBV5-1
CASSPGDRPNYGYTF
TGCGCCAGCAGCCCTGGGGACAGGCCCAACTATGGCTACACCTTC
>-|13|-|TRBJ1-1|TRBV27
CASSSGAGTEAFF
TGTGCCAGCAGTTCGGGGGCAGGCACTGAAGCTTTCTTT
>-|15|-|TRBJ1-1|TRBV28
CASSETLSGNTEAFF
TGTGCCAGCAGTGAGACGTTATCGGGGAACACTGAAGCTTTCTTT
>-|15|-|TRBJ1-2|TRBV6-5
CASSYSGGSNYGYTF
TGTGCCAGCAGTTACTCGGGCGGATCGAACTATGGCTACACCTTC
>TRBD1|15|few|TRBJ1-2|TRBV4-3
CASSQDFQGDYGYTF
TGCGCCAGCAGCCAAGATTTTCAGGGGGACTATGGCTACACCTTC
>-|14|many|TRBJ2-5|TRBV6-2/TRBV6-3
CASSPAGAEETQYF
TGTGCCAGCAGCCCGGCGGGGGCGGAAGAGACCCAGTACTTC
>-|15|-|TRBJ2-1|TRBV2
CASSDGVELPDEQFF
TGTGCCAGCAGTGACGGGGTGGAACTCCCCGATGAGCAGTTCTTC
>TRBD2|16|once|TRBJ2-1|TRBV11-2
CASSWGLAGAYNEQFF
TGTGCCAGCAGCTGGGGACTAGCGGGGGCCTACAATGAGCAGTTCTTC
>-|16|few|TRBJ2-3|TRBV7-3
CASSLTGTAGTDTQYF
TGTGCCAGCAGCTTAACAGGCACCGCCGGCACAGATACGCAGTATTTT
>TRBD2|16|-|TRBJ2-3|TRBV25-1
CASSEWDGGATDTQYF
TGTGCCAGCAGTGAATGGGACGGGGGGGCCACAGATACGCAGTATTTT
>-|16|many|TRBJ2-2|TRBV7-9
CASSPRDGANTGELFF
TGTGCCAGCAGCCCTCGCGACGGTGCGAACACCGGGGAGCTGTTTTTT
>-|12|few|TRBJ2-1|TRBV24-1
CATSARGGEQFF
TGTGCCACCAGTGCCAGGGGTGGTGAGCAGTTCTTC
>-|13|-|TRBJ1-2|TRBV7-6
CASSLRGGDGYTF
TGTGCCAGCAGCTTGAGGGGTGGGGATGGCTACACCTTC
>TRBD2|16|many|TRBJ2-2|TRBV20-1
CSARDGLAGDTGELFF
TGCAGTGCTAGAGATGGACTAGCGGGGGACACCGGGGAGCTGTTTTTT
>TRBD2|18|-|TRBJ2-1|TRBV29-1
CSPKLASGGMSSYNEQFF
TGCAGTCCTAAGCTGGCTAGCGGGGGGATGAGCTCCTACAATGAGCAGTTCTTC
>-|16|few|TRBJ2-5|TRBV6-5
CASRSIYQARLETQYF
TGTGCCAGCAGGTCAATTTACCAGGCGAGGCTAGAGACCCAGTACTTC
>-|13|few|TRBJ1-2|TRBV9
CASSVEGLYGYTF
TGTGCCAGCAGCGTAGAAGGGCTGTATGGCTACACCTTC
>-|15|few|TRBJ2-7|TRBV11-2
CASSSRRNPAYEQYF
TGTGCCAGCAGCTCCAGGAGGAACCCTGCCTACGAGCAGTACTTC
>TRBD1|14|-|TRBJ2-5|TRBV3-1
CASSKKMDRETQYF
TGTGCCAGCAGCAAAAAAATGGACAGGGAGACCCAGTACTTC
>TRBD2|16|-|TRBJ2-1|TRBV29-1
CSGTGGLAGGYTEQFF
TGCAGCGGGACGGGTGGACTAGCGGGGGGTTACACTGAGCAGTTCTTC
>TRBD1|17|-|TRBJ2-2|TRBV6-2/TRBV6-3
CASTPFQGRGRSGEPFF
TGTGCCAGCACCCCATTTCAGGGCAGGGGGCGCTCCGGGGAGCCGTTTTTT
>TRBD1|17|few|TRBJ1-6|TRBV11-2
CASSLGQGAAYNSPLHF
TGTGCCAGCAGCTTAGGCCAGGGGGCCGCCTATAATTCACCCCTCCACTTT
>-|13|many|TRBJ2-2|TRBV12-3/TRBV12-4
CASSPQEHGELFF
TGTGCCAGCAGTCCACAGGAACATGGGGAGCTGTTTTTT
>-|14|many|TRBJ1-1|TRBV12-3/TRBV12-4
CASSPGESGTEAFF
TGTGCCAGCAGTCCAGGGGAGTCGGGCACTGAAGCTTTCTTT
>-|16|-|TRBJ2-6|TRBV4-2
CASSQEARSGANVLTF
TGTGCCAGCAGCCAAGAAGCCCGCTCTGGGGCCAACGTCCTGACTTTC
>-|12|few|TRBJ2-1|TRBV12-3/TRBV12-4
CASSYRVDEQFF
TGTGCCAGCAGTTACAGGGTCGATGAGCAGTTCTTC